A selection of T cell receptor beta chains follows, all from one sample in a study of blood T cell repertoires in COVID-19. TCRdb's copy holds only in-frame clones and misses some; the assay was immunoSEQ multiplex PCR. This table holds approximately 90,000 clones, less than 95% found once. The sequencing input was peripheral blood. The receptors come from a man in his 60s with acute or convalescent COVID-19. CDR3s include the opening cysteine and the closing phenylalanine or tryptophan. The D gene is left open where the match is weak. A clone size is listed for some rows: how often the clone was seen (once, few, many), or a class if it is expanded.

D: TRBD2; V: TRBV2; J: TRBJ2-3; size: -; DNA: TGTGCCAGCAGGCAACGGGGGGGAGATACGCAGTATTTT; CDR3: CASRQRGGDTQYF
D: -; V: TRBV19; J: TRBJ2-3; size: many; DNA: TGTGCCAGTAGGCAATCGGGAGATACGCAGTATTTT; CDR3: CASRQSGDTQYF
D: TRBD1; V: TRBV2; J: TRBJ1-1; size: -; DNA: TGTGCCAGCCTAGCTCCCAGGGGGAGGTCTGAAGCTTTCTTT; CDR3: CASLAPRGRSEAFF
D: -; V: TRBV12-5; J: TRBJ1-2; size: -; DNA: TGTGCTAGTGGTTTGGGCATACGGGGATCTGGCGGCTACACCTTC; CDR3: CASGLGIRGSGGYTF
D: -; V: TRBV5-6; J: TRBJ1-1; size: few; DNA: TGTGCCAGCAGCTTATATGGCAGGGGCGCGAACACTGAAGCTTTCTTT; CDR3: CASSLYGRGANTEAFF
D: -; V: TRBV3-1/TRBV3-2; J: TRBJ1-3; size: -; DNA: TGTGCCAGCAGCCACGGACAAGGAGCCGACACCATATATTTT; CDR3: CASSHGQGADTIYF
D: -; V: TRBV4-1; J: TRBJ1-2; size: -; DNA: TGCGCCAGCAGCCCGCAGGATCGCAACTATGGCTACACCTTC; CDR3: CASSPQDRNYGYTF
D: -; V: TRBV30; J: TRBJ1-2; size: -; DNA: TGTGCCTGGAATCGGGGGTTGGACTACACCTTC; CDR3: CAWNRGLDYTF
D: -; V: TRBV20-1; J: TRBJ1-1; size: -; DNA: TGCAGTGCTAGTGGGGGGCAGACTGAAGCTTTCTTT; CDR3: CSASGGQTEAFF
D: -; V: TRBV2; J: TRBJ1-2; size: -; DNA: TGTGCCAGCAGTGAACAACCCGGCTATGGCTACACCTTC; CDR3: CASSEQPGYGYTF
D: -; V: TRBV7-2; J: TRBJ1-2; size: -; DNA: TGTGCCAGCAGCTTAGAGCAGGTGAAGGGCTACACCTTC; CDR3: CASSLEQVKGYTF
D: TRBD1; V: TRBV28; J: TRBJ1-5; size: -; DNA: TGTGCCAGCAGTGATGGGACAGGGGGAAATCAGCCCCAGCATTTT; CDR3: CASSDGTGGNQPQHF
D: -; V: TRBV6-2/TRBV6-3; J: TRBJ1-1; size: -; DNA: TGTGCCAGCAGTTACGCCCTAGGGGTTACTGAAGCTTTCTTT; CDR3: CASSYALGVTEAFF
D: TRBD1; V: TRBV19; J: TRBJ1-2; size: -; DNA: TGTGCCAGTAGTCCAAATCCCGGGACAGGGTATGGCTACACCTTC; CDR3: CASSPNPGTGYGYTF
D: -; V: TRBV5-1; J: TRBJ2-5; size: -; DNA: TGCGCCAGCGCTCCCAACAGTCGACCCCGGGGAGAGACCCAGTACTTC; CDR3: CASAPNSRPRGETQYF
D: -; V: TRBV19; J: TRBJ1-2; size: -; DNA: TGTGCCAGTAGTGGAAGAGGCGCAGGGCTCTATGGCTACACCTTC; CDR3: CASSGRGAGLYGYTF
D: TRBD2; V: TRBV7-9; J: TRBJ2-5; size: -; DNA: TGTGCCAGCACCAGCGGGGGCCAAGAGACCCAGTACTTC; CDR3: CASTSGGQETQYF
D: -; V: TRBV5-1; J: TRBJ1-1; size: -; DNA: TGCGCCAGCAGCTTGGATGGGCGTGCGAACACTGAAGCTTTCTTT; CDR3: CASSLDGRANTEAFF
D: -; V: TRBV10-3; J: TRBJ1-2; size: -; DNA: TGTGCCATCAGTGAGATAAGGAGTGGCTACACCTTC; CDR3: CAISEIRSGYTF
D: -; V: TRBV19; J: TRBJ1-1; size: -; DNA: TGTGCCAGTAGTCCCTTCACGTCGAGGATGAACACTGAAGCTTTCTTT; CDR3: CASSPFTSRMNTEAFF
D: TRBD2; V: TRBV25-1; J: TRBJ2-7; size: -; DNA: TGTGCCACCCGCCTGGGAGCGGGGGCTACCTACGAGCAGTACTTC; CDR3: CATRLGAGATYEQYF
D: TRBD1; V: TRBV27; J: TRBJ1-4; size: -; DNA: TGTGCCAGCAGAAGGGACAGCTCTAATGAAAAACTGTTTTTT; CDR3: CASRRDSSNEKLFF
D: -; V: TRBV3-1/TRBV3-2; J: TRBJ2-3; size: -; DNA: TGTGCCAGCAGCCCCCACTCCAGCGGAGGGGCAGATACGCAGTATTTT; CDR3: CASSPHSSGGADTQYF
D: -; V: TRBV4-1; J: TRBJ2-1; size: -; DNA: TGCGCCAGCAGCCAAGGATCGGGGGGCTATTACAATGAGCAGTTCTTC; CDR3: CASSQGSGGYYNEQFF
D: -; V: TRBV6-5; J: TRBJ1-2; size: -; DNA: TGTGCCAGCAGGGACAGCTCACCCGGGGGCTACACCTTC; CDR3: CASRDSSPGGYTF
D: -; V: TRBV6-5; J: TRBJ1-1; size: -; DNA: TGTGCCAGCATTGGGACATCGAACACTGAAGCTTTCTTT; CDR3: CASIGTSNTEAFF
D: -; V: TRBV9; J: TRBJ1-2; size: -; DNA: TGTGCCAGCAGCGTAGCTGGGGGGGGAGGCTATGGCTACACCTTC; CDR3: CASSVAGGGGYGYTF
D: TRBD2; V: TRBV2; J: TRBJ2-1; size: -; DNA: TGTGCCAGCAGTACTAGCGGGGGGCCCTACAATGAGCAGTTCTTC; CDR3: CASSTSGGPYNEQFF
D: TRBD1; V: TRBV6-5; J: TRBJ1-1; size: -; DNA: TGTGCCAGCAGGGACGCCGGGACAGGGGACGCTGAAGCTTTCTTT; CDR3: CASRDAGTGDAEAFF
D: -; V: TRBV11-2; J: TRBJ1-2; size: -; DNA: TGTGCCAGCAGCCCCCAGACAGCTAACTATGGCTACACCTTC; CDR3: CASSPQTANYGYTF
D: TRBD1; V: TRBV6-4; J: TRBJ1-2; size: -; DNA: TGTGCCAGCAGTCCCAGGGACAGGGGTGGCTACACCTTC; CDR3: CASSPRDRGGYTF
D: -; V: TRBV10-3; J: TRBJ1-6; size: -; DNA: TGTGCCATCAGTGAGCCCCAAGGGGTTAGCTCCTATAATTCACCCCTCCACTTT; CDR3: CAISEPQGVSSYNSPLHF
D: -; V: TRBV10-3; J: TRBJ1-4; size: few; DNA: TGTGCCATTTCGGACGCAAGGGGTTCTAATGAAAAACTGTTTTTT; CDR3: CAISDARGSNEKLFF
D: TRBD1; V: TRBV5-1; J: TRBJ2-2; size: -; DNA: TGCGCCAGCAGCTTGGGGACAGGTAACTGGATCGGGGAGCTGTTTTTT; CDR3: CASSLGTGNWIGELFF
D: -; V: TRBV10-3; J: TRBJ1-2; size: -; DNA: TGTGCCATCAGTGAGCAGCGGGGGCCGAACTATGGCTACACCTTC; CDR3: CAISEQRGPNYGYTF
D: -; V: TRBV5-1; J: TRBJ1-1; size: -; DNA: TGCGCCAGCAGCTGGGGACACTCGAACACTGAAGCTTTCTTT; CDR3: CASSWGHSNTEAFF
D: -; V: TRBV6-5; J: TRBJ1-1; size: -; DNA: TGTGCCAATGGACAAAATTCTGAAGCTTTCTTT; CDR3: CANGQNSEAFF
D: TRBD1; V: TRBV6-1; J: TRBJ1-2; size: -; DNA: TGTGCCAGCAGTGATGAAGGACAGGGGATTCGCTATGGCTACACCTTC; CDR3: CASSDEGQGIRYGYTF
D: -; V: TRBV4-1; J: TRBJ1-2; size: -; DNA: TGCGCCAGCAGCAATCAACAGGCGGGGTCTGGCTATGGCTACACCTTC; CDR3: CASSNQQAGSGYGYTF
D: TRBD1; V: TRBV18; J: TRBJ1-1; size: -; DNA: TGTGCCAGCTCACCACAGGGACAGGGGGCCGCTGAAGCTTTCTTT; CDR3: CASSPQGQGAAEAFF
D: -; V: TRBV6-5; J: TRBJ1-2; size: -; DNA: TGTGCCAGCAGTTACTCGACGGCCCCGAGGTCCGGCTACACCTTC; CDR3: CASSYSTAPRSGYTF
D: TRBD1; V: TRBV28; J: TRBJ1-5; size: -; DNA: TGTGCCAGCAGACCGACAGGGGGGAGCAATCAGCCCCAGCATTTT; CDR3: CASRPTGGSNQPQHF
D: -; V: TRBV13; J: TRBJ1-5; size: -; DNA: TGTGCCAGCAGCTTAGGCCGAGGCAATCAGCCCCAGCATTTT; CDR3: CASSLGRGNQPQHF
D: -; V: TRBV19; J: TRBJ1-1; size: -; DNA: TGTGCCAGTAGTATAGATCCGAGAGATGAAGCTTTCTTT; CDR3: CASSIDPRDEAFF
D: TRBD1; V: TRBV27; J: TRBJ2-5; size: -; DNA: TGTGCCAGCAGACGGACAGGCGGAGAGACCCAGTACTTC; CDR3: CASRRTGGETQYF
D: -; V: TRBV5-1; J: TRBJ1-1; size: -; DNA: TGCGCCAGCAGCTTGGAGGGAGCTGAAGCTTTCTTT; CDR3: CASSLEGAEAFF
D: -; V: TRBV19; J: TRBJ1-1; size: -; DNA: TGTGCCAGTAGAGTGGGACATTCGAACACTGAAGCTTTCTTT; CDR3: CASRVGHSNTEAFF
D: TRBD1; V: TRBV5-4; J: TRBJ1-1; size: -; DNA: TGTGCCAGCAGCTCGATACAGGGGGCATGGAACACTGAAGCTTTCTTT; CDR3: CASSSIQGAWNTEAFF
D: -; V: TRBV5-4; J: TRBJ1-1; size: few; DNA: TGTGCCAGCAGCTTGGGAGCTGGGGGCGCCGGCCGGGAAGCTTTCTTT; CDR3: CASSLGAGGAGREAFF
D: -; V: TRBV5-1; J: TRBJ1-4; size: -; DNA: TGCGCCAGCAGCTTGGCCGTCGGGGGAGGGAGTGAAAAACTGTTTTTT; CDR3: CASSLAVGGGSEKLFF
D: -; V: TRBV4-2; J: TRBJ2-3; size: -; DNA: TGTGCCAGCAGCCAACGCCCGGCACTGGAGGAGGGTTACACAGATACGCAGTATTTT; CDR3: CASSQRPALEEGYTDTQYF